The 24 T cell receptor beta chains in this list originate from one sample, sequenced in a study of blood T cells in healthy people across ages. PCR was performed a second time for roughly 7 to 12 cycles using a sample-barcoded 5' primer and a J-beta primer mix. MiXCR, applied by TCRdb to the 5' RACE reads, yields one record per CDR3 protein. The sample consists of about 1,500,000 distinct CDR3 sequences, 28% of them appearing once. Material: blood. These receptors were obtained from a woman in her twenties or thirties in good health.

This clonotype showed up many times. The CDR3 sequence is CALRQEVSDTQYF. DNA for the CDR3: TGTGCCTTAAGACAGGAAGTTTCAGATACGCAGTATTTT. The chain couples TRBV10-3 to TRBJ2-3; D possibly corresponds to TRBD1 (6 bases). The germline V gene has CDR1 ENHRY and CDR2 SYGVKD. V lost 11 bases and J lost 4, with 16 bases in between. The CDR3 has 13 amino acids.

In this sample, this clonotype turned up once. Just one base apart from a much larger clone, this may be a read error. In DNA form, the CDR3 reads TGTGCCAGCAATGAATGGGACACTGAATGGGGTGAGCAGTTCTTC. Protein product: CASNEWDTEWGEQFF. This rearrangement joins TRBV6-1 to TRBJ2-1; D is perhaps TRBD1 (6 bases). This CDR3 is built from 15 residues. The germline CDR1 and CDR2 sequences are MNHNS and SASEGT.

V gene TRBV24-1 combines with J gene TRBJ1-2; TRBD1 matches at 7 bases. Germline V lookup: CDR1 KGHDR, CDR2 SFDVKD. V lost 4 bases to trimming and J lost 4 bases; unmatched junction nucleotides: 11. The CDR3 loop spans 16 amino acids. The chain's CDR3 is CATSDPATGYSYGYTF. The CDR3 DNA is TGTGCCACCAGTGACCCGGCGACAGGGTATAGCTATGGCTACACCTTC.

This chain joins TRBV16 and TRBJ2-7; possible D gene TRBD1, 6 bases. CDR3 length equals 14 residues. V was shortened by 4 bases and J by 6 bases, with 16 bases between the two germline ends. Per germline, CDR1 KGHSY and CDR2 FQNENV. This chain's CDR3 is CASSLRTGSSEQYF. The CDR3 DNA sequence: TGTGCCAGCAGCCTCAGAACAGGGTCGAGCGAGCAGTACTTC.

The CDR3 loop reads CASSLLLKDRENYGYTF. CDR3 nucleotide sequence: TGTGCCAGCAGTTTATTGTTGAAAGACAGGGAAAACTATGGCTACACCTTC. The chain recombines TRBV28 with TRBJ1-2, with 7 positions matching TRBD1. Germline V gene data show CDR1 as MDHEN and CDR2 as SYDVKM. Trimming cost V 1 base and J 2 bases; bases outside gene matches: 10. The CDR3 sequence is 17 residues long.

This clonotype was detected many times. The V and J genes are TRBV5-1 and TRBJ2-5, with D perhaps TRBD2 (5 bases). Germline-derived CDR1 and CDR2 are SGHRS and YFSETQ. Trimming took 3 bases from V and 5 from J, leaving 14 bases between them. There are 14 residues in the CDR3. For the CDR3, the DNA is TGCGCCAGCAGCTCTCGATCAAGAGGGGAGACCCAGTACTTC. Residues: CASSSRSRGETQYF.

In its sample, this clonotype was seen a few times. The chain joins TRBV5-1 to TRBJ2-7; 7 bases agree with TRBD2. Per germline, CDR1 SGHRS and CDR2 YFSETQ. J gave up 6 bases and V 0 bases, and 9 bases lay outside the gene matches. The CDR3 is 15 amino acids. The CDR3 loop reads CASSLVPSGAPEQYF. CDR3 DNA: TGCGCCAGCAGCTTGGTACCTAGCGGAGCCCCCGAGCAGTACTTC.

This clonotype was observed many times. The V gene is TRBV3-1, the J gene TRBJ2-5; possibly TRBD2 for D (6 bases). The CDR3 is 14 amino acids. Trimming took 2 bases from V and 5 from J, leaving 12 bases between them. From germline, CDR1 is LGHDT and CDR2 YNNKEL (reference sequence). CDR3 residues: CASSQRRLEETQYF. CDR3 in DNA: TGTGCCAGCAGCCAACGGCGACTAGAGGAGACCCAGTACTTC.

This clonotype has at least ten counts. The chain recombines TRBV12-3 or TRBV12-4 with TRBJ2-3; 7 nucleotides line up with TRBD2. The CDR3 totals 14 residues. V trimming: 3 bases; J trimming: 3 bases; junction bases outside the gene matches: 3. CDR3 protein: CASSFAGETDTQYF. DNA for the CDR3: TGTGCCAGCAGTTTTGCGGGAGAAACAGATACGCAGTATTTT.

This clonotype appeared a few times. The J gene is TRBJ2-3, the V gene TRBV6-2 or TRBV6-3; maybe TRBD2 (5 bases). CDR1 and CDR2 (germline): MNHEY, SVGEGT. The ends were cut back, 5 bases at V and 6 bases at J, with 12 bases in the middle. The CDR3 runs to 13 residues. CDR3 bases: TGTGCCAGCAGTAACATCCGCGGGGATACGCAGTATTTT. Its translation is CASSNIRGDTQYF.

As regards this clonotype: A much larger clone lies one base from this, so it may be a read error. This chain connects TRBV19 to TRBJ2-5; no reliable D call. The CDR3 is 13 amino acids. Germline V gene lookup returns CDR1 LNHDA and CDR2 SQIVND (reference sequence). CDR3 in DNA: TGTGTCAGTAGTCTGAATACCGAAGAGACCCAGTACTTC. Protein product: CVSSLNTEETQYF.

This clonotype was detected many times. The J gene is TRBJ2-5, the V gene TRBV3-1, with TRBD1 matching 10 bases. This CDR3 is 14 amino acids long. V gave up 7 bases and J gave up 8 bases; unmatched junction bases: 10. CDR1 and CDR2 (germline): LGHDT, YNNKEL (reference sequence). The CDR3 DNA follows: TGTGCCAGCACCCCGGACAGGGGGTATGAAACCCAGTACTTC. This translates into CASTPDRGYETQYF.

This clonotype was recorded a few times. This chain connects TRBV29-1 to TRBJ1-2; the match to TRBD1 covers 11 bases. Germline CDR1 SQVTM, CDR2 ANQGSEA. The CDR3 runs to 15 residues. V lost 5 bases, J lost 6 bases, and 11 bases stayed unmatched. DNA for the CDR3: TGCAGCGTTTTCCCGGGACAGGGGGTATCTGATGGCTACACCTTC. This sequence encodes CSVFPGQGVSDGYTF. Looking up the rest from reference TRBV29-1 and TRBJ1-2 gives the full variable domain: SAVISQKPSRDICQRGTSLTIQCQVDSQVTMMFWYRQQPGQSLTLIATANQGSEATYESGFVIDKFPISRPNLTFSTLTVSNMSPEDSSIYLCSVFPGQGVSDGYTFGSGTRLTVV.

This clonotype has a handful of counts. The chain has TRBV3-1 and TRBJ2-7; D is undetermined. CDR1 and CDR2 (germline): LGHDT, YNNKEL (reference sequence). Trimming left V 0 bases short and J 0 bases short, with 6 bases between. CDR3 length equals 14 residues. The CDR3: CASSQDQDSYEQYF. The CDR3 DNA reads TGTGCCAGCAGCCAAGACCAGGACTCCTACGAGCAGTACTTC.

With regard to this clonotype: One base away lies a much larger clone, so this may be a sequencing read error. This chain connects TRBV29-1 to TRBJ2-1; D not certain. Trimming removed 4 bases from V and 7 bases from J, with 11 bases in between. Germline-derived CDR1 and CDR2 are SQVTM and ANQGSEA. This CDR3 is built from 12 residues. The CDR3 region is CSVALPENEQFF. The CDR3 DNA is TGCAGCGTTGCTCTGCCGGAGAATGAGCAGTTCTTC.

A few counts support this clonotype. This chain links TRBV20-1 with TRBJ2-7, with D perhaps TRBD1 (6 bases). V was cut by 5 bases and J by 0 bases, with 20 bases left in between. CDR1 is DFQATT and CDR2 is SNEGSKA in the germline V gene (reference sequence). This CDR3 is built from 16 residues. The CDR3 sequence is CSALDRYLTSSYEQYF. The CDR3 DNA reads TGCAGTGCTCTGGACAGATATTTGACGAGCTCCTACGAGCAGTACTTC.

This clonotype was detected a few times. A clone one base away is much larger, so this may be a read error. The V call is TRBV20-1, the J call TRBJ2-1; 8 bases fit TRBD2. The CDR3 extends over 14 amino acids. V dropped 5 bases and J dropped 0; count of bases not matched to a gene: 3. Per germline, CDR1 DFQATT and CDR2 SNEGSKA (reference sequence). The CDR3 reads CSAWSGSSYNEQFF. In nucleotides, the CDR3 is TGCAGTGCTTGGAGCGGGAGCTCCTACAATGAGCAGTTCTTC.

The rearrangement joins TRBV20-1 to TRBJ1-2, with TRBD1 identical over 7 bases. There are 13 residues in the CDR3. Germline loops: CDR1 DFQATT, CDR2 SNEGSKA (reference sequence). The V segment lost 6 bases and the J segment 2 bases; nucleotides outside the gene matches: 6. In DNA, the CDR3 is TGCAGTGCCCAGGGGACAGAGAACTATGGCTACACCTTC. Protein sequence: CSAQGTENYGYTF.

Of note for this clonotype: A much larger clone lies a single base off, so this may be a read error. The rearrangement uses TRBV5-1 and TRBJ1-2, with TRBD1 matching over 10 bases. Germline-derived CDR1 and CDR2 are SGHRS and YFSETQ. CDR3 length: 14 residues. Trimming removed 5 bases from V and 9 bases from J; junction bases left unmatched: 10. In nucleotides, the CDR3 is TGCGCCAGCAGTGGGACAGGGGTTTACGATAGCTACACCTTC. Translation: CASSGTGVYDSYTF.

This clonotype was seen a single time. The V and J genes are TRBV2 and TRBJ2-1; TRBD2 agrees at 13 bases. Germline V gene data show CDR1 as SNHLY and CDR2 as FYNNEI. The CDR3 is 16 amino acids. V lost 6 bases, J lost 9 bases, and 11 bases stayed unmatched. The CDR3 DNA is TGTGCCAGCAGGGGAGGGGGAACTAGCGGGAGGGGTGAGCAGTTCTTC. Protein sequence: CASRGGGTSGRGEQFF.

This sequence joins TRBV20-1 and TRBJ2-5; 7 nucleotides match TRBD1. The CDR3 is 14 amino acids. The germline gives CDR1 DFQATT, CDR2 SNEGSKA (reference sequence). V dropped 4 bases and J dropped 1; count of bases not matched to a gene: 6. CDR3 sequence reads: CSANGGQIQETQYF. As DNA, the CDR3 is TGCAGTGCTAATGGGGGACAGATCCAAGAGACCCAGTACTTC.

This sequence joins TRBV14 and TRBJ1-2; D is ambiguous. The CDR3 sequence is 14 residues long. V lost 1 base and J lost 8, with 14 bases in between. Germline-derived CDR1 and CDR2 are SGHDN and FVKESK. The CDR3: CASSQGPDVWGYTF. The CDR3 DNA reads as TGTGCCAGCAGCCAAGGCCCGGATGTGTGGGGCTACACCTTC.

Of note for this clonotype: A much larger clonotype is one base distant, so this may be a read error. V and J are TRBV7-2 and TRBJ2-7, with 11 bases matching TRBD2. The CDR3 is 15 amino acids. Germline trimming cut 3 bases from V and 5 bases from J; bases unmatched to any gene: 6. Per the germline V gene, CDR1 is SGHTA and CDR2 is FQGNSA. This chain's CDR3 is CTSSFSGRAPNEQYF. CDR3 DNA: TGTACCAGCAGCTTTAGCGGGAGGGCCCCAAACGAGCAGTACTTC. The full variable domain, completed using reference TRBV7-2 and TRBJ2-7, is GAGVSQSPSNKVTEKGKDVELRCDPISGHTALYWYRQSLGQGLEFLIYFQGNSAPDKSGLPSDRFSAERTGGSVSTLTIQRTQQEDSAVYLCTSSFSGRAPNEQYFGPGTRLTVT.

The chain combines TRBV3-1 with TRBJ2-7, with D perhaps given as TRBD1 or TRBD2 (5 bases each). The CDR3 is made up of 15 amino acids. Germline V gene data show CDR1 as LGHDT and CDR2 as YNNKEL (reference sequence). Deletions cut 0 bases from V and 5 bases from J, with 14 bases between. The CDR3 DNA follows: TGTGCCAGCAGCCAAGATCCGGGGCGTACTAACGAGCAGTACTTC. Protein sequence: CASSQDPGRTNEQYF.